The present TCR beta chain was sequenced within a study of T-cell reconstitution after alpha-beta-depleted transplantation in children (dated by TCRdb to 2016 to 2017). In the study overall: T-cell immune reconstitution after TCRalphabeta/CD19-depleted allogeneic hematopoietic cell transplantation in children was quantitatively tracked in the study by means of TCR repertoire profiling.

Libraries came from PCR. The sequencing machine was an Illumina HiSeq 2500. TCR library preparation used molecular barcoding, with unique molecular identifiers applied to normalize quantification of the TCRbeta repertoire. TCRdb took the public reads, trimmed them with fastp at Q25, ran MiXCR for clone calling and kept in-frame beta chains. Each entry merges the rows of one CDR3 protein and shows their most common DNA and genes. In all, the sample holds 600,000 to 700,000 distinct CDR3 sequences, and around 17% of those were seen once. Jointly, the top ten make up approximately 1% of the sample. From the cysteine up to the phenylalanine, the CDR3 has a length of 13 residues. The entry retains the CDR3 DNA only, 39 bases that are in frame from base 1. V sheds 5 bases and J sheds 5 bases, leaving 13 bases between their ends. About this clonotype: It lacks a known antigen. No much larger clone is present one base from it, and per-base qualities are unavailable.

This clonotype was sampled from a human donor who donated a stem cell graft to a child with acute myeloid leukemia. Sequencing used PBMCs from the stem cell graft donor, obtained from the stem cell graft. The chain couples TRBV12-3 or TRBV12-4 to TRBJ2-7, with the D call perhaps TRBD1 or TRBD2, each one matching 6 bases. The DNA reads TGTGCCAGCAGTCGGGGGCGCCTCGACGAGCAGTACTTC. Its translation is CASSRGRLDEQYF.